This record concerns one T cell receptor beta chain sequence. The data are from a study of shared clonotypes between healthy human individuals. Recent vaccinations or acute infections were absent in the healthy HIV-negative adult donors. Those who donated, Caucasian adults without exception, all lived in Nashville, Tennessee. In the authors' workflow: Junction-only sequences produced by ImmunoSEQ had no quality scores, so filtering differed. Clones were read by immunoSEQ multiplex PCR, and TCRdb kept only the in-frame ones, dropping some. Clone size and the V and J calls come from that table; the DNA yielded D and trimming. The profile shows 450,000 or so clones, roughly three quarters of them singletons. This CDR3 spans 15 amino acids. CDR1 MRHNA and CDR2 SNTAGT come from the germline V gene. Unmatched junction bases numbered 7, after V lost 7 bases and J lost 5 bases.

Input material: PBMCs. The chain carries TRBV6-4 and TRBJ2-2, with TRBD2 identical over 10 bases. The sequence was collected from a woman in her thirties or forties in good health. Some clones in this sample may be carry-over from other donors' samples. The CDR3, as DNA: TGTGCCAGCAAGTCCGGGACTAGCGAGACCGGGGAGCTGTTTTTT. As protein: CASKSGTSETGELFF.